One sample yielded the 25 T cell receptor beta chains listed below, sequenced in a study of T cells in tuberculosis. Sequencing used immunoSEQ multiplex PCR; TCRdb keeps in-frame clones, though not all of them. This table has over 30,000 clones, around 97% appearing once. Sequenced: PBMCs. The receptors come from a donor under 30 with latent tuberculosis or without tuberculosis infection.

The chain carries TRBV6-5 and TRBJ2-7; possible D gene TRBD1, 5 bases. Germline CDR1 is MNHEY and CDR2 is SVGAGI. V lost 3 bases, J lost 4 bases, and 10 bases lay in between. The CDR3 extends over 13 amino acids. CDR3 residues: CASSYDRGYEQYF. In DNA, the CDR3 is TGTGCCAGCAGTTATGATAGGGGTTACGAGCAGTACTTC.

The V call is TRBV19, the J call TRBJ1-1; D is perhaps TRBD1 (6 bases). Trimming removed 3 bases from V and 0 bases from J, with 8 bases in between. The V gene's germline CDR1 is LNHDA and CDR2 SQIVND (reference sequence). This CDR3 is built from 14 residues. The DNA of the CDR3 is TGTGCCAGTAGTATGGGGACATTGAACACTGAAGCTTTCTTT. This translates into CASSMGTLNTEAFF.

This sequence joins TRBV15 and TRBJ2-2; possible D gene TRBD2, 6 bases. The CDR3 runs 16 residues. CDR1 and CDR2 (germline): LNHNV, YYDKDF (reference sequence). The V end lost 0 bases, the J end lost 3 bases, and 11 bases lay between the germline ends. The CDR3: CATSRESGDYTGELFF. Written as DNA, the CDR3 is TGTGCCACCAGCAGAGAGTCGGGAGATTACACCGGGGAGCTGTTTTTT.

The V gene is TRBV7-9, the J gene TRBJ2-5; TRBD2 matches 7 bases. CDR3 length: 19 amino acids. CDR1 SEHNR and CDR2 FQNEAQ come from the germline V gene (reference sequence). V shed 0 bases and J 0 bases; nucleotides not matched to a gene: 13. CDR3 region: CASSLASGLADLYQETQYF. The CDR3 coding sequence is TGTGCCAGCAGCTTAGCGTCCGGTCTAGCGGACTTGTACCAAGAGACCCAGTACTTC.

V and J are TRBV5-1 and TRBJ1-1, with 7 bases aligning to TRBD1. This CDR3 has 14 residues. Trimming removed 5 bases from V and 1 base from J; junction bases left unmatched: 5. Germline CDR1 SGHRS, CDR2 YFSETQ. CDR3 nucleotide sequence: TGCGCCAGCAGGGCCGGGACAGCGAACACTGAAGCTTTCTTT. This codes for CASRAGTANTEAFF.

V and J are TRBV5-1 and TRBJ1-5; D possibly corresponds to TRBD1 (5 bases). V was cut by 4 bases and J by 6 bases, with 17 bases left in between. This CDR3 has 15 amino acids. Germline V gene data show CDR1 as SGHRS and CDR2 as YFSETQ. In DNA, the CDR3 is TGCGCCAGCAGCCCGGGGACCGTGGGAGGTCAGCCCCAGCATTTT. It codes for CASSPGTVGGQPQHF.

V and J are TRBV2 and TRBJ2-3; D not certain. CDR1 is SNHLY and CDR2 is FYNNEI in the germline V gene. Trimming shortened V by 7 bases and J by 6 bases, and 11 bases separated the two germline ends. There are 12 residues in the CDR3. CDR3 sequence (DNA): TGTGCCAGCAAAGAGAGGTCCGATACGCAGTATTTT. Protein sequence: CASKERSDTQYF.

In its sample, this clone was seen once. The gene calls are TRBV28 and TRBJ1-1, with 11 nucleotides matching TRBD1. The CDR3 is 16 amino acids. Germline V lookup: CDR1 MDHEN, CDR2 SYDVKM. V shed 1 base, J shed 5 bases, and the junction held 6 bases outside the gene matches. The CDR3 bases are TGTGCCAGCAGTTTATACGGGACAGGGGGACGGACTGAAGCTTTCTTT. It specifies CASSLYGTGGRTEAFF. The full variable domain, with the rest looked up from reference TRBV28 and TRBJ1-1, is DVKVTQSSRYLVKRTGEKVFLECVQDMDHENMFWYRQDPGLGLRLIYFSYDVKMKEKGDIPEGYSVSREKKERFSLILESASTNQTSMYLCASSLYGTGGRTEAFFGQGTRLTVV.

V is TRBV2 and J is TRBJ1-1; TRBD1 is a possible D gene (5 bases). The V end was cut by 4 bases, the J end by 10 bases, with 10 bases between. CDR1 SNHLY and CDR2 FYNNEI come from the germline V gene. CDR3 size: 11 residues. The CDR3 protein is CASSGDSPAFF. The CDR3 nucleotides read TGTGCCAGCAGTGGGGACTCACCAGCTTTCTTT. Complete variable domain (other parts from reference TRBV2 and TRBJ1-1): EPEVTQTPSHQVTQMGQEVILRCVPISNHLYFYWYRQILGQKVEFLVSFYNNEISEKSEIFDDQFSVERPDGSNFTLKIRSTKLEDSAMYFCASSGDSPAFFGQGTRLTVV.

This chain links TRBV7-2 with TRBJ2-7; D possibly corresponds to TRBD1 (7 bases). The CDR3 is 15 residues long. The germline V and J ends were trimmed by 1 base and 3 bases, with 13 bases remaining between them. The germline V gene encodes CDR1 SGHTA and CDR2 FQGNSA. CDR3 loop: CASSLVAGGGYEQYF. As DNA, the CDR3 is TGTGCCAGCAGCTTAGTCGCAGGGGGAGGCTACGAGCAGTACTTC.

The chain joins TRBV18 to TRBJ2-3, with TRBD2 identical over 8 bases. Germline V gene data show CDR1 as KGHSH and CDR2 as LQKENI. After removal of 6 bases from V and 2 bases from J, the junction contained 10 bases not matched to a gene. The CDR3 extends over 16 amino acids. The CDR3 spells CASSPYSGAFTDTQYF. CDR3 DNA: TGTGCCAGCTCCCCCTATAGCGGGGCGTTCACAGATACGCAGTATTTT.

The chain is built from TRBV5-1 and TRBJ2-1; weak D call: TRBD2 (6 bases). V dropped 4 bases and J dropped 9 bases, with 20 bases sitting between them. The germline CDR1 and CDR2 sequences are SGHRS and YFSETQ. The CDR3 totals 15 residues. CDR3 in DNA: TGCGCCAGCAGCCCCAATTGGGGGGACGGCGGTGAGCAGTTCTTC. Translated, it gives CASSPNWGDGGEQFF.

The gene calls are TRBV4-2 and TRBJ2-7; weak D call: TRBD1 (5 bases). The germline V gene has CDR1 LGHNA and CDR2 YNFKEQ. Trimming stripped 0 bases from V and 3 bases from J, with 9 bases between. CDR3 size: 14 residues. The CDR3 nucleotides are TGTGCCAGCAGCCAAGACCAGGGTGTCTACGAGCAGTACTTC. This gives the protein CASSQDQGVYEQYF.

J is TRBJ2-3 and V is TRBV5-1; 9 nucleotides match TRBD2. Losses at the gene ends were 2 bases for V and 3 bases for J; bases not matched to a gene: 4. The CDR3 has 15 amino acids. Germline lookup yields CDR1 SGHRS and CDR2 YFSETQ. In nucleotides, the CDR3 is TGCGCCAGCAGCTTCTCGGGACTAGCAACAGATACGCAGTATTTT. Translation: CASSFSGLATDTQYF.

The V call is TRBV18, the J call TRBJ1-3, with TRBD1 matching 8 bases. From germline, CDR1 is KGHSH and CDR2 LQKENI. This CDR3 spans 16 amino acids. V lost 0 bases and J lost 8; bases outside the gene matches: 9. The CDR3 nucleotides are TGTGCCAGCTCACCACCGGAAGGGACAGGACCGCACACCATATATTTT. It codes for CASSPPEGTGPHTIYF.

This chain connects TRBV19 to TRBJ2-3; 9 bases fit TRBD1. The V gene's germline CDR1 is LNHDA and CDR2 SQIVND (reference sequence). This CDR3 has 14 amino acids. After removal of 6 bases from V and 5 bases from J, the junction contained 6 bases not matched to a gene. The CDR3 loop is CASSLQGAGDTQYF. The CDR3 coding sequence is TGTGCCAGTAGCCTACAGGGGGCCGGAGATACGCAGTATTTT.

The genes are TRBV25-1 and TRBJ1-4, with TRBD1 as a possible D gene (5 bases). The germline gives CDR1 MGHDK, CDR2 SYGVNS. V shed 2 bases and J shed 8 bases, with 12 bases lying between them. The CDR3 contains 14 residues. The CDR3 DNA reads as TGTGCCAGCAGTGAAAGGGGTTCGGACGAAAAACTGTTTTTT. This translates into CASSERGSDEKLFF. The full variable domain, with the rest looked up from reference TRBV25-1 and TRBJ1-4, is EADIYQTPRYLVIGTGKKITLECSQTMGHDKMYWYQQDPGMELHLIHYSYGVNSTEKGDLSSESTVSRIRTEHFPLTLESARPSHTSQYLCASSERGSDEKLFFGSGTQLSVL.

The chain carries TRBV4-2 and TRBJ2-7, with 10 bases matching TRBD2. Germline-derived CDR1 and CDR2 are LGHNA and YNFKEQ. This CDR3 is 16 amino acids long. J was trimmed by 5 bases and V by 0 bases; bases with no gene match: 7. For the CDR3, the DNA is TGTGCCAGCAGCCAAGAAGGAGCGGGAGGGAGCAACGAGCAGTACTTC. It codes for CASSQEGAGGSNEQYF.

J is TRBJ2-2 and V is TRBV10-3; 7 bases match TRBD2. With V trimmed by 7 bases and J by 5 bases, 4 bases remained unmatched. The CDR3 is 13 residues long. Germline values: CDR1 ENHRY, CDR2 SYGVKD. For the CDR3, the DNA is TGTGCCATCAAGGCGGGGGTTACCGGGGAGCTGTTTTTT. This sequence encodes CAIKAGVTGELFF.

The genes are TRBV5-5 and TRBJ1-3; the D is unclear. Per the germline V gene, CDR1 is SGHKS and CDR2 is YYEKEE (reference sequence). Trimming cost V 0 bases and J 4 bases, with 8 bases left between them. The CDR3 consists of 14 residues. This CDR3 is CASSLAQSGNTIYF. CDR3 bases: TGTGCCAGCAGCTTGGCTCAGTCCGGAAACACCATATATTTT. Looking up the rest from reference TRBV5-5 and TRBJ1-3 gives the full variable domain: DAGVTQSPTHLIKTRGQQVTLRCSPISGHKSVSWYQQVLGQGPQFIFQYYEKEERGRGNFPDRFSARQFPNYSSELNVNALLLGDSALYLCASSLAQSGNTIYFGEGSWLTVV.

This chain links TRBV27 with TRBJ1-1; weak D call: TRBD1 (5 bases). With 7 bases removed from V and 0 bases from J, the gap between germline ends came to 18 bases. The length of the CDR3 is 16 residues. From germline, CDR1 is MNHEY and CDR2 SMNVEV (reference sequence). The CDR3 nucleotides are TGTGCCAGCACCGGGGGTGGAAGGGGCCTGAACACTGAAGCTTTCTTT. The encoded protein is CASTGGGRGLNTEAFF.

V is TRBV12-5 and J is TRBJ2-1; a weak D match, TRBD2 (5 bases). With 2 bases removed from V and 9 bases from J, the gap between germline ends came to 11 bases. CDR1 LGHNT and CDR2 FRNRAP come from the germline V gene. The CDR3 covers 13 residues. CDR3 region: CASGLTSFGEQFF. The CDR3 DNA reads TGTGCTAGTGGTTTGACTAGTTTCGGTGAGCAGTTCTTC.

The count of this clone is one. The V call is TRBV19, the J call TRBJ1-5, with TRBD1 identical over 9 bases. From germline, CDR1 is LNHDA and CDR2 SQIVND (reference sequence). V trimming: 6 bases; J trimming: 0 bases; junction bases outside the gene matches: 3. The CDR3 sequence is 15 residues long. CDR3 bases: TGTGCCAGTAGCCGGGACAGGGATAGCAATCAGCCCCAGCATTTT. Residues: CASSRDRDSNQPQHF. Looking up the rest from reference TRBV19 and TRBJ1-5 gives the full variable domain: DGGITQSPKYLFRKEGQNVTLSCEQNLNHDAMYWYRQDPGQGLRLIYYSQIVNDFQKGDIAEGYSVSREKKESFPLTVTSAQKNPTAFYLCASSRDRDSNQPQHFGDGTRLSIL.

The chain uses TRBV5-4 and TRBJ2-1; 8 bases are a match to TRBD2. Looked up from germline, CDR1 is SGHNT and CDR2 is YYREEE (reference sequence). The CDR3 is 12 residues long. V trimming: 6 bases; J trimming: 14 bases; junction bases outside the gene matches: 10. The CDR3 loop is CASTPGGDEKFF. CDR3 in DNA: TGTGCCAGCACCCCCGGGGGGGACGAAAAGTTCTTC.

V gene TRBV29-1 combines with J gene TRBJ1-3, with D perhaps TRBD1 (6 bases). The ends were cut back, 6 bases at V and 2 bases at J, with 14 bases in the middle. The CDR3 sequence is 14 residues long. Germline V CDR1 and CDR2: SQVTM, ANQGSEA. This CDR3 is CSVRGGNAGNTIYF. CDR3 nucleotide sequence: TGCAGCGTGAGGGGGGGAAATGCTGGAAACACCATATATTTT. Using reference TRBV29-1 and TRBJ1-3 for the parts outside the CDR3, the full variable domain is SAVISQKPSRDICQRGTSLTIQCQVDSQVTMMFWYRQQPGQSLTLIATANQGSEATYESGFVIDKFPISRPNLTFSTLTVSNMSPEDSSIYLCSVRGGNAGNTIYFGEGSWLTVV.